These 25 T cell receptor beta chains originate from one sample sequenced in a study of control samples from healthy donors and cancer patients. Some clones are missing from TCRdb's copy, which holds only in-frame ones; the method was immunoSEQ multiplex PCR. The table shows about 180,000 clones, with 90% to 95% occurring only once. The specimen was blood. The receptor set was obtained from a man aged 30 to 39 in good health.

The chain employs TRBV7-2 and TRBJ1-3; D gene ambiguous. The CDR3 runs 14 residues. The V end lost 5 bases, the J end lost 5 bases, and 13 bases lay between the germline ends. Germline assignment: CDR1 SGHTA and CDR2 FQGNSA. The CDR3 coding sequence is TGTGCCAGCAGCCTAGGAGGCTTTCGAAACACCATATATTTT. Translation: CASSLGGFRNTIYF. Based on the CDR3 plus reference TRBV7-2 and TRBJ1-3, the full variable domain is GAGVSQSPSNKVTEKGKDVELRCDPISGHTALYWYRQSLGQGLEFLIYFQGNSAPDKSGLPSDRFSAERTGGSVSTLTIQRTQQEDSAVYLCASSLGGFRNTIYFGEGSWLTVV.

This rearrangement joins TRBV27 to TRBJ1-1; TRBD1 matches at 7 bases. CDR3 size: 16 residues. V was pared by 6 bases and J by 1 base, with 11 bases of the junction left unmatched. CDR1 and CDR2 from the germline V gene are MNHEY and SMNVEV (reference sequence). The CDR3 spells CASSPSTGEGNTEAFF. The CDR3 bases are TGTGCCAGCAGCCCCTCTACAGGGGAGGGGAACACTGAAGCTTTCTTT.

V and J are TRBV27 and TRBJ1-2, with D unclear. CDR1 MNHEY and CDR2 SMNVEV come from the germline V gene (reference sequence). Between the trimmed V and J ends, which lost 5 bases and 5 bases, there was a span of 21 bases. This CDR3 spans 16 amino acids. CDR3 in DNA: TGTGCCAGCAGTAGACGGCCCTCCCGTATCGTATATGGCTACACCTTC. Its protein product is CASSRRPSRIVYGYTF.

V usage is TRBV30 and J usage is TRBJ2-2; D is unresolved. Looked up from germline, CDR1 is GTSNPN and CDR2 is SVGIG (reference sequence). This CDR3 has 15 amino acids. With 2 bases removed from V and 1 base from J, the gap between germline ends came to 11 bases. The CDR3 DNA reads as TGTGCCTGGAGTCCTGGTGGCCTGAACACCGGGGAGCTGTTTTTT. As protein: CAWSPGGLNTGELFF.

The chain links TRBV6-5 to TRBJ2-2; 9 nucleotides agree with TRBD2. Germline V gene lookup returns CDR1 MNHEY and CDR2 SVGAGI. This CDR3 contains 14 residues. Unmatched junction bases numbered 5, after V lost 6 bases and J lost 6 bases. The CDR3 loop reads CASSRGRGSGELFF. The CDR3 region has the DNA TGTGCCAGCAGCCGCGGGAGGGGGTCCGGGGAGCTGTTTTTT.

V and J are TRBV6-5 and TRBJ1-1; D remains ambiguous. Germline V gene sequence: CDR1 MNHEY, CDR2 SVGAGI. The CDR3 length is 14 residues. V lost 8 bases, J lost 4 bases, and 17 bases lay in between. The DNA of the CDR3 is TGTGCCAGCCATGCGGAAGGGCTTGTCACTGAAGCTTTCTTT. Protein: CASHAEGLVTEAFF.

This rearrangement joins TRBV2 to TRBJ1-2; 7 bases match TRBD1. The CDR3 runs 15 residues. CDR1 is SNHLY and CDR2 is FYNNEI in the germline V gene. V was pared by 5 bases and J by 4 bases, with 10 bases of the junction left unmatched. The CDR3 nucleotides read TGTGCCAGCAGTTATACCTCCGGGACAGTCTATGGCTACACCTTC. This codes for CASSYTSGTVYGYTF.

The V call is TRBV7-2, the J call TRBJ2-5; D is perhaps TRBD1 (8 bases). V lost 5 bases and J 4 bases, leaving 17 bases between the germline ends. The CDR3 has 15 amino acids. Germline loops: CDR1 SGHTA, CDR2 FQGNSA. The chain's CDR3 is CASSLYRGGGETQYF. Written as DNA, the CDR3 is TGTGCCAGCAGCCTCTACAGGGGGGGCGGAGAGACCCAGTACTTC.

This clone has a single count. The rearrangement uses TRBV13 and TRBJ2-2, with D perhaps TRBD1 or TRBD2 (6 bases each). V dropped 5 bases and J dropped 6 bases, with 10 bases sitting between them. CDR1 PRHDT and CDR2 FYEKMQ come from the germline V gene (reference sequence). The CDR3 has 13 residues. The CDR3: CASSPEGAGELFF. The CDR3 DNA sequence: TGTGCCAGCAGCCCGGAGGGGGCCGGGGAGCTGTTTTTT.

V and J are TRBV11-2 and TRBJ2-7, with 7 bases matching TRBD1. Germline V gene lookup returns CDR1 SGHAT and CDR2 FQNNGV. V shed 6 bases, J shed 3 bases, and the junction held 11 bases outside the gene matches. The CDR3 is 15 amino acids. The CDR3 protein is CASRPTGTVSYEQYF. For the CDR3, the DNA is TGTGCCAGCAGACCCACCGGGACAGTAAGCTACGAGCAGTACTTC.

There are a few counts of this clone. The rearrangement uses TRBV5-4 and TRBJ2-7, with D perhaps matching TRBD1 (5 bases). Germline CDR1 reads SGHNT; CDR2 reads YYREEE (reference sequence). The CDR3 consists of 14 residues. The V and J ends lost 2 bases and 4 bases respectively, with 13 bases between them. Here the CDR3 DNA reads TGTGCCAGCAGCTTCGCAGGGAATGAGTACGAGCAGTACTTC. Translated: CASSFAGNEYEQYF.

In DNA, the CDR3 is TGTGCCAGCAGAGTGGGGACCTTGAGGCAGTCCTCGAACACTGAAGCTTTCTTT. Its protein product is CASRVGTLRQSSNTEAFF. J is TRBJ1-1 and V is TRBV19, with a weak D call TRBD1 (5 bases). V was cut by 9 bases and J by 1 base, with 27 bases left in between. Germline CDR1 is LNHDA and CDR2 is SQIVND (reference sequence). CDR3 length: 18 amino acids.

This chain's CDR3 is CASSEGHVDQPQHF. The CDR3 DNA is TGTGCCAGCAGCGAGGGACACGTAGATCAGCCCCAGCATTTT. This sequence joins TRBV9 and TRBJ1-5; D is possibly TRBD1 (6 bases). The ends were cut back, 3 bases at V and 5 bases at J, with 12 bases in the middle. Per the germline V gene, CDR1 is SGDLS and CDR2 is YYNGEE. The CDR3 length is 14 residues. The whole variable domain, remainder taken from reference TRBV9 and TRBJ1-5, is DSGVTQTPKHLITATGQRVTLRCSPRSGDLSVYWYQQSLDQGLQFLIQYYNGEERAKGNILERFSAQQFPDLHSELNLSSLELGDSALYFCASSEGHVDQPQHFGDGTRLSIL.

This sequence joins TRBV19 and TRBJ2-5, with 13 positions matching TRBD2. The CDR3 has 16 residues. Germline V lookup: CDR1 LNHDA, CDR2 SQIVND (reference sequence). J gave up 5 bases and V 5 bases, and 8 bases lay outside the gene matches. CDR3 sequence reads: CASSQRTSGSSETQYF. In DNA, the CDR3 is TGTGCCAGTAGTCAAAGGACTAGCGGGAGTAGTGAGACCCAGTACTTC.

The chain employs TRBV18 and TRBJ2-3; D ambiguous. The V gene's germline CDR1 is KGHSH and CDR2 LQKENI. Between the trimmed V and J ends, which lost 6 bases and 3 bases, there was a span of 13 bases. This CDR3 has 14 amino acids. CDR3 DNA: TGTGCCAGCTCTCCCACCTACGTGACAGATACGCAGTATTTT. It translates to CASSPTYVTDTQYF.

This sequence joins TRBV5-4 and TRBJ2-1; 16 positions match TRBD2. CDR3 length: 16 amino acids. Germline V gene data show CDR1 as SGHNT and CDR2 as YYREEE (reference sequence). Trimming cost V 4 bases and J 7 bases; bases outside gene matches: 5. The CDR3 DNA sequence: TGTGCCAGCAGCGGGGGACTAGCGGGAGGGCGGAATGAGCAGTTCTTC. It encodes CASSGGLAGGRNEQFF.

The sample holds one count of this clone. The rearrangement links TRBV6-5 to TRBJ1-1; 8 nucleotides match TRBD1. The V and J ends lost 5 bases and 2 bases, in that order; junction bases with no gene match: 4. This CDR3 has 14 residues. The germline V gene has CDR1 MNHEY and CDR2 SVGAGI. This chain's CDR3 is CASSLTGDNTEAFF. DNA for the CDR3: TGTGCCAGCAGTCTGACAGGGGATAACACTGAAGCTTTCTTT.

This chain joins TRBV9 and TRBJ2-1, with 8 nucleotides matching TRBD1. From germline, CDR1 is SGDLS and CDR2 YYNGEE. Trimming removed 0 bases from V and 3 bases from J; junction bases left unmatched: 5. The CDR3 extends over 16 amino acids. The CDR3 bases are TGTGCCAGCAGCGTAGAAGGCACAGGGGGCTACAATGAGCAGTTCTTC. Translation gives CASSVEGTGGYNEQFF.

The rearrangement uses TRBV6-1 and TRBJ2-7; 9 bases map to TRBD1. CDR1 and CDR2 from the germline V gene are MNHNS and SASEGT. V gave up 1 base and J gave up 3 bases; unmatched junction bases: 4. There are 15 residues in the CDR3. For the CDR3, the DNA is TGTGCCAGCAGTGAAGTGGGACAGGGAATCTACGAGCAGTACTTC. This sequence encodes CASSEVGQGIYEQYF.

The chain links TRBV27 to TRBJ2-3; tentative D call: TRBD2 (5 bases). The V gene lost 8 bases and the J gene lost 6 bases, with 9 bases spanning the gap. The V gene's germline CDR1 is MNHEY and CDR2 SMNVEV (reference sequence). The CDR3 loop spans 11 amino acids. This CDR3 reads CASVTGDTQYF. For the CDR3, the DNA is TGTGCCAGCGTTACGGGGGATACGCAGTATTTT.

This sequence joins TRBV19 and TRBJ1-6; D is unresolved. The CDR3 spans 14 residues. Germline V gene data show CDR1 as LNHDA and CDR2 as SQIVND (reference sequence). V was shortened by 6 bases and J by 4 bases, with 10 bases between the two germline ends. In nucleotides, the CDR3 is TGTGCCAGTAGAAACACAGCGTATAATTCACCCCTCCACTTT. Protein product: CASRNTAYNSPLHF.

The chain carries TRBV24-1 and TRBJ2-1; the D is unclear. V lost 1 base, J lost 5 bases, and 2 bases lay in between. Germline V gene lookup returns CDR1 KGHDR and CDR2 SFDVKD. This CDR3 comprises 12 residues. The CDR3 region has the DNA TGTGCCACCAGTGATTTCCACAATGAGCAGTTCTTC. It yields the protein CATSDFHNEQFF.

V is TRBV7-9 and J is TRBJ2-7; D not resolved. V was clipped by 0 bases and J by 1 base, with 10 bases between them. CDR1 is SEHNR, CDR2 FQNEAQ, per germline (reference sequence). The CDR3 spans 15 residues. The CDR3 nucleotides read TGTGCCAGCAGCTTAGCGATAGGTTCTTCCTACGAGCAGTACTTC. It specifies CASSLAIGSSYEQYF.

This clone was counted a few times. The chain uses TRBV6-5 and TRBJ1-5; 7 nucleotides match TRBD1. Germline V lookup: CDR1 MNHEY, CDR2 SVGAGI. Trimming removed 0 bases from V and 3 bases from J; junction bases left unmatched: 5. The CDR3 covers 16 residues. CDR3 coding DNA: TGTGCCAGCAGTTACTCGAGACAGGGTATCAATCAGCCCCAGCATTTT. It codes for CASSYSRQGINQPQHF.

The CDR3 reads CASSFGPSPSGNTIYF. CDR3 nucleotide sequence: TGTGCCAGCAGCTTCGGACCGAGCCCCTCTGGAAACACCATATATTTT. The rearrangement joins TRBV13 to TRBJ1-3; unclear D gene. From germline, CDR1 is PRHDT and CDR2 FYEKMQ (reference sequence). This CDR3 has 16 amino acids. Trimming cost V 3 bases and J 0 bases, with 12 bases left between them.